This T cell receptor (beta chain) was retrieved from a study of cytomegalovirus exposure and HLA in healthy donors. This CDR3 region has 14 residues. Germline V gene data show CDR1 as MDHEN and CDR2 as SYDVKM. The V and J ends lost 9 bases and 5 bases, in that order; junction bases with no gene match: 12. Assay used: immunoSEQ multiplex PCR; TCRdb lists only in-frame clones, some missing. In the table there are tens of thousands of clones, about 97% of which are singletons. This sequence originates from a woman younger than 35 in good health and CMV-seropositive. The chain employs TRBV28 and TRBJ2-7; TRBD1 agrees at 8 bases. Input material: PBMCs. CDR3 loop: CASFPDRDFHEQYF. CDR3 DNA sequence: TGTGCCAGTTTTCCGGACAGGGATTTCCACGAGCAGTACTTC.